This entry lists 28 T cell receptor beta chains sequenced from one sample in a study of human T cells and chemical hapten exposure. The time point denotes: patch test 3, about 24 weeks after DPC sensitization. The treatment: therapeutic diphenylcyclopropenone sensitization with weekly scalp DPC. TCRdb re-derived calls from the RACE reads in MiXCR, one entry per CDR3 protein. The sample yields roughly 90,000 distinct CDR3 sequences, approximately 10% seen once. Sequencing was performed on whole blood, taken in connection with sensitization to the hapten diphenylcyclopropenone (DPC). Receptor source: a woman under 40 with alopecia areata. Some clones in this sample may be carry-over from other donors' samples.

In its sample, this clonotype was seen many times. This chain joins TRBV5-6 and TRBJ1-1; D gene unclear. Germline CDR1 reads SGHDT; CDR2 reads YYEEEE. The CDR3 is 11 amino acids. V lost 6 bases and J 7 bases, leaving 10 bases between the germline ends. The CDR3, as DNA: TGTGCCAGCACCCTAGGAGGTGAAGCTTTCTTT. This sequence encodes CASTLGGEAFF.

This clonotype was counted ten times or more. V gene TRBV29-1 combines with J gene TRBJ2-1, with no clear D. The length of the CDR3 is 13 residues. Trimming took off 6 bases at V and 0 bases at J, with 9 bases between the two ends. CDR1 and CDR2 (germline): SQVTM, ANQGSEA. CDR3 protein: CSVGRSSYNEQFF. CDR3 coding DNA: TGCAGCGTCGGGCGGAGCTCCTACAATGAGCAGTTCTTC.

As regards this clonotype: At one boundary the junction diverges from the germline segment, which might be a read error. This chain joins TRBV28 and TRBJ1-1; TRBD1 might be the D (5 bases). From germline, CDR1 is MDHEN and CDR2 SYDVKM. This CDR3 has 12 amino acids. The CDR3 spells CASSGGKPEAFF. Written as DNA, the CDR3 is TGTGCCAGCAGTGGGGGTAAGCCTGAGGCTTTCTTT.

This clonotype has ten or more counts. The CDR3 spells CASSLGGRSTDTQYF. In DNA form, the CDR3 reads TGTGCCAGCAGCTTGGGCGGACGGAGCACAGATACGCAGTATTTT. The V call is TRBV7-2, the J call TRBJ2-3; D gene unclear. Trimming left V 3 bases short and J 0 bases short, with 10 bases between. The CDR3 extends over 15 amino acids. CDR1 is SGHTA and CDR2 is FQGNSA in the germline V gene. Filled out from reference TRBV7-2 and TRBJ2-3, the complete variable domain reads GAGVSQSPSNKVTEKGKDVELRCDPISGHTALYWYRQSLGQGLEFLIYFQGNSAPDKSGLPSDRFSAERTGGSVSTLTIQRTQQEDSAVYLCASSLGGRSTDTQYFGPGTRLTVL.

This clonotype was found a few times. V is TRBV6-1 and J is TRBJ2-7, with TRBD1 identical over 8 bases. V lost 6 bases and J lost 3; bases outside the gene matches: 4. This CDR3 comprises 13 residues. Per germline, CDR1 MNHNS and CDR2 SASEGT. The chain's CDR3 is CASSLQGVYEQYV. CDR3 bases: TGTGCCAGCAGCCTACAGGGGGTCTACGAGCAGTACGTC.

The sample holds a few counts of this clonotype. The V gene is TRBV28, the J gene TRBJ1-1; D possibly corresponds to TRBD1 (6 bases). The germline V gene encodes CDR1 MDHEN and CDR2 SYDVKM. Deletions cut 3 bases from V and 8 bases from J, with 10 bases between. This CDR3 comprises 12 residues. The CDR3: CASSFGTYEAFF. CDR3 in DNA: TGTGCCAGCAGTTTTGGGACATACGAAGCTTTCTTT. Combining the CDR3 with reference TRBV28 and TRBJ1-1 gives the whole variable domain DVKVTQSSRYLVKRTGEKVFLECVQDMDHENMFWYRQDPGLGLRLIYFSYDVKMKEKGDIPEGYSVSREKKERFSLILESASTNQTSMYLCASSFGTYEAFFGQGTRLTVV.

This clonotype was found many times. The rearrangement joins TRBV12-3 or TRBV12-4 to TRBJ2-7; D is undetermined. The V gene lost 3 bases and the J gene lost 1 base, with 10 bases spanning the gap. The CDR3 spans 14 residues. CDR3 sequence: CASSFWSDSYEQYF. The CDR3 bases are TGTGCCAGCAGTTTTTGGTCAGATTCCTACGAGCAGTACTTC.

At least ten counts were recorded for this clonotype. The rearrangement links TRBV29-1 to TRBJ1-1, with D tentatively TRBD1 (5 bases). Germline V gene data show CDR1 as SQVTM and CDR2 as ANQGSEA. The ends were cut back, 4 bases at V and 1 base at J, with 13 bases in the middle. The length of the CDR3 is 14 residues. CDR3 nucleotides: TGCAGCGTTGTGTCCTCCGGGGCGAACACTGAAGCTTTCTTT. This gives the protein CSVVSSGANTEAFF.

This clonotype was observed a few times. The J gene is TRBJ2-7, the V gene TRBV20-1, with a weak D call TRBD2 (6 bases). Deletions cut 1 base from V and 7 bases from J, with 17 bases between. The CDR3 covers 14 residues. Germline CDR1 is DFQATT and CDR2 is SNEGSKA (reference sequence). Here the CDR3 reads CSARVPSGVREQYF. In nucleotides, the CDR3 is TGCAGTGCTAGAGTCCCCTCGGGAGTAAGAGAGCAGTACTTC.

This clonotype was found many times. The chain joins TRBV7-9 to TRBJ2-3, with TRBD2 matching over 9 bases. V gave up 1 base and J gave up 1 base; unmatched junction bases: 0. This CDR3 region has 15 residues. CDR1 SEHNR and CDR2 FQNEAQ come from the germline V gene (reference sequence). In DNA form, the CDR3 reads TGTGCCAGCAGCTTAGGGACTAGCGGCACAGATACGCAGTATTTT. It specifies CASSLGTSGTDTQYF.

This clonotype was recorded a few times. The genes are TRBV20-1 and TRBJ1-3; D possibly corresponds to TRBD1 (5 bases). Trimming pared 1 base from V and 4 bases from J, leaving 8 bases between. This CDR3 contains 13 residues. Per germline, CDR1 DFQATT and CDR2 SNEGSKA (reference sequence). CDR3 sequence reads: CSARGTFGNTIYF. The CDR3 DNA follows: TGCAGTGCTAGAGGGACATTCGGAAACACCATATATTTT.

V usage is TRBV29-1 and J usage is TRBJ2-1; 14 positions match TRBD2. In germline, CDR1 is SQVTM, CDR2 ANQGSEA. The CDR3 is made up of 14 amino acids. The junction had 4 bases not matched to a gene; V was cut back by 6 bases and J by 6 bases. CDR3 residues: CSVKTSGRVNEQFF. In DNA form, the CDR3 reads TGCAGCGTCAAGACTAGCGGGAGGGTCAATGAGCAGTTCTTC.

This clonotype was seen repeatedly, ten times or more. The chain links TRBV18 to TRBJ1-2; D possibly corresponds to TRBD1 (5 bases). The V end lost 5 bases, the J end lost 5 bases, and 24 bases lay between the germline ends. This CDR3 is 17 amino acids long. Germline V gene sequence: CDR1 KGHSH, CDR2 LQKENI. CDR3 DNA sequence: TGTGCCAGCTCATCCACGACAGCACTAATTGGAACTTATGGCTACACCTTC. The encoded protein is CASSSTTALIGTYGYTF.

This clonotype was counted many times. The chain links TRBV5-1 to TRBJ2-7; TRBD2 matches at 10 bases. Germline V gene sequence: CDR1 SGHRS, CDR2 YFSETQ. Unmatched junction bases numbered 10, after V lost 1 base and J lost 0 bases. The CDR3 length is 18 residues. As DNA, the CDR3 is TGCGCCAGCAGCTTGACCCCGGATCGGACTAGCGGCTCCTACGAGCAGTACTTC. This sequence encodes CASSLTPDRTSGSYEQYF.

In this sample, this clonotype turned up many times. The CDR3 here is CASSGRTINTGELFF. CDR3 DNA sequence: TGTGCCAGCTCGGGCCGCACGATTAACACCGGGGAGCTGTTTTTT. The chain recombines TRBV2 with TRBJ2-2; D unresolved. The CDR3 sequence is 15 residues long. V gave up 8 bases and J gave up 2 bases, with 15 bases separating them. In germline, CDR1 is SNHLY, CDR2 FYNNEI.

This clonotype has at least ten counts. The V gene is TRBV6-5, the J gene TRBJ1-1; D might be TRBD1 (5 bases). Germline values: CDR1 MNHEY, CDR2 SVGAGI. The CDR3 consists of 14 residues. Trimming stripped 2 bases from V and 1 base from J, with 8 bases between. This CDR3 is CASSYDQGNTEAFF. Here the CDR3 DNA reads TGTGCCAGCAGTTACGACCAGGGGAACACTGAAGCTTTCTTT.

This clonotype was seen many times. This chain uses TRBV2 with TRBJ1-5; unclear D gene. This CDR3 spans 12 amino acids. Trimming pared 4 bases from V and 3 bases from J, leaving 4 bases between. Germline V gene data show CDR1 as SNHLY and CDR2 as FYNNEI. CDR3 region: CASSVTNQPQHF. The CDR3 nucleotides are TGTGCCAGCAGTGTCACCAATCAGCCCCAGCATTTT. The full variable domain, in which reference TRBV2 and TRBJ1-5 provide the parts outside the CDR3, is EPEVTQTPSHQVTQMGQEVILRCVPISNHLYFYWYRQILGQKVEFLVSFYNNEISEKSEIFDDQFSVERPDGSNFTLKIRSTKLEDSAMYFCASSVTNQPQHFGDGTRLSIL.

This clonotype was detected only a few times. The genes are TRBV28 and TRBJ2-6, with TRBD1 matching 7 bases. The CDR3 has 16 residues. Germline V gene lookup returns CDR1 MDHEN and CDR2 SYDVKM. The junction had 2 bases not matched to a gene; V was cut back by 0 bases and J by 3 bases. The CDR3 coding sequence is TGTGCCAGCAGTTTATGGGGGACAGATGGGGCCAACGTCCTGACTTTC. It codes for CASSLWGTDGANVLTF.

This clonotype has only a few counts. CDR3: CATSFDKNIQYF. DNA of the CDR3: TGTGCCACCAGCTTCGACAAAAACATTCAGTACTTC. The rearrangement uses TRBV15 and TRBJ2-4; no reliable D call. Germline-derived CDR1 and CDR2 are LNHNV and YYDKDF (reference sequence). The CDR3 loop spans 12 amino acids. The V and J ends lost 5 bases and 3 bases respectively, with 5 bases between them.

The genes are TRBV6-1 and TRBJ2-2; 7 nucleotides align to TRBD2. CDR1 and CDR2 from the germline V gene are MNHNS and SASEGT. There are 16 residues in the CDR3. V shed 1 base and J 3 bases; nucleotides not matched to a gene: 5. For the CDR3, the DNA is TGTGCCAGCAGTGAAGAGTCTAGCGGAGACACCGGGGAGCTGTTTTTT. This sequence encodes CASSEESSGDTGELFF.

This clonotype came up many times. This chain links TRBV29-1 with TRBJ1-6; D is ambiguous. Deletions cut 5 bases from V and 7 bases from J, with 9 bases between. The CDR3 is made up of 12 amino acids. CDR1 is SQVTM, CDR2 ANQGSEA, per germline. CDR3 in amino acids: CSVSTGNSPLHF. The CDR3 DNA reads TGCAGCGTTAGCACGGGGAATTCACCCCTCCACTTT.

The chain employs TRBV6-5 and TRBJ1-6; D remains ambiguous. The CDR3 has 16 amino acids. The V end was cut by 0 bases, the J end by 6 bases, with 12 bases between. Germline values: CDR1 MNHEY, CDR2 SVGAGI. CDR3: CASSYSGGVSNSPLHF. For the CDR3, the DNA is TGTGCCAGCAGTTACTCTGGTGGGGTCTCTAATTCACCCCTCCACTTT.

The chain couples TRBV9 to TRBJ2-1; 8 bases are shared with TRBD2. Germline assignment: CDR1 SGDLS and CDR2 YYNGEE. With 0 bases clipped from V and 8 bases from J, the junction kept 7 bases outside the gene matches. The length of the CDR3 is 15 residues. The CDR3 is CASSVAAGGRYEQFF. The CDR3 DNA sequence: TGTGCCAGCAGCGTAGCGGCGGGAGGTCGGTATGAGCAGTTCTTC.

This clonotype has ten or more counts. The J gene is TRBJ2-1, the V gene TRBV6-6; 12 bases are a match to TRBD2. V gave up 2 bases and J gave up 8 bases; unmatched junction bases: 13. This CDR3 has 18 residues. From germline, CDR1 is MNHNY and CDR2 SVGAGI (reference sequence). The CDR3 loop is CASSYRYQGTSGRDEQFF. CDR3 in DNA: TGTGCCAGCAGTTACCGCTACCAAGGGACTAGCGGGCGGGATGAGCAGTTCTTC.

This clonotype came up many times. The J gene is TRBJ2-5, the V gene TRBV4-2; 9 bases line up with TRBD2. V lost 0 bases to trimming and J lost 1 base; unmatched junction nucleotides: 0. Germline-derived CDR1 and CDR2 are LGHNA and YNFKEQ. The CDR3 sequence is 15 residues long. Here the CDR3 reads CASSQERGGQETQYF. The CDR3 nucleotides are TGTGCCAGCAGCCAAGAGCGGGGGGGCCAAGAGACCCAGTACTTC.

This clonotype was counted many times. The V gene is TRBV28, the J gene TRBJ2-1; possibly TRBD1 for D (6 bases). Trimming took 2 bases from V and 7 from J, leaving 18 bases between them. CDR3 size: 16 residues. Germline CDR1 MDHEN, CDR2 SYDVKM. Here the CDR3 DNA reads TGTGCCAGCAGTTTAAAAGGGGCCAGGGGTGGGAATGAGCAGTTCTTC. It translates to CASSLKGARGGNEQFF. The full variable domain, with the rest looked up from reference TRBV28 and TRBJ2-1, is DVKVTQSSRYLVKRTGEKVFLECVQDMDHENMFWYRQDPGLGLRLIYFSYDVKMKEKGDIPEGYSVSREKKERFSLILESASTNQTSMYLCASSLKGARGGNEQFFGPGTRLTVL.

This clonotype was seen at least ten times. The chain couples TRBV11-2 to TRBJ2-1; 16 positions agree with TRBD2. Losses at the gene ends were 4 bases for V and 8 bases for J; bases not matched to a gene: 11. CDR3 length: 18 amino acids. Germline CDR1 SGHAT, CDR2 FQNNGV. The CDR3 DNA is TGTGCCAGCAGCTCCAGGGGACTAGCGGGAGGGCTGAAGCATGAGCAGTTCTTC. It is translated as CASSSRGLAGGLKHEQFF.

This clonotype was seen at least ten times. The chain couples TRBV29-1 to TRBJ1-1; unclear D gene. This CDR3 contains 12 residues. Germline V gives CDR1 SQVTM, CDR2 ANQGSEA. V was trimmed by 4 bases and J by 0 bases, leaving 6 bases between them. CDR3 sequence: CSVVAVNTEAFF. The CDR3 nucleotides read TGCAGCGTTGTGGCCGTGAACACTGAAGCTTTCTTT.